Following are 2 T cell receptor beta chains from one sample sequenced in a study of cytomegalovirus exposure and HLA in healthy donors. This PCR relied on a set of 60 Vbeta primers and 13 Jbeta primers. Method: immunoSEQ multiplex PCR; TCRdb's copy keeps in-frame clones and lacks some. This sample has approximately 82,000 clones, with around 78% found just once. Input material: PBMCs. The receptors shown here come from a man in his forties or fifties in good health and CMV-seronegative.

The chain has TRBV15 and TRBJ2-7; 9 bases align to TRBD2. The CDR3 runs to 15 residues. Germline assignment: CDR1 LNHNV and CDR2 YYDKDF (reference sequence). V was clipped by 0 bases and J by 4 bases; unmatched bases: 4. The CDR3 region has the DNA TGTGCCACCAGCAGAGAGGGCGGGAGGGGGTACGAGCAGTACTTC. It specifies CATSREGGRGYEQYF.

This chain connects TRBV28 to TRBJ1-2; no reliable D call. The CDR3 is 12 amino acids. Trimming pared 4 bases from V and 4 bases from J, leaving 7 bases between. CDR1 is MDHEN, CDR2 SYDVKM, per germline. The CDR3 is CASSSGSYGYTF. As DNA, the CDR3 is TGTGCCAGCAGTTCGGGATCCTATGGCTACACCTTC.